This TCR beta chain was found in a study of blood T cells in healthy people across ages. A few counts support this clonotype. Together with a sample-barcoded 5' primer, a J-beta primer mix was included in a second PCR lasting 7 to 11 cycles. Each CDR3 protein is one row after TCRdb ran MiXCR on the 5' RACE reads. The sample has roughly 1.7 million distinct CDR3 sequences; about 35% are singletons. The germline V and J ends were trimmed by 2 bases and 4 bases, with 9 bases remaining between them. The CDR3 length is 12 residues. Germline V gene sequence: CDR1 DFQATT, CDR2 SNEGSKA (reference sequence). This TCR derives from a woman aged 30 to 39 in good health. Sequenced input: blood. V usage is TRBV20-1 and J usage is TRBJ2-7; D unresolved. CDR3 region: CSARPGRYEQYF. The CDR3 DNA follows: TGCAGTGCTAGACCGGGCAGGTACGAGCAGTACTTC.